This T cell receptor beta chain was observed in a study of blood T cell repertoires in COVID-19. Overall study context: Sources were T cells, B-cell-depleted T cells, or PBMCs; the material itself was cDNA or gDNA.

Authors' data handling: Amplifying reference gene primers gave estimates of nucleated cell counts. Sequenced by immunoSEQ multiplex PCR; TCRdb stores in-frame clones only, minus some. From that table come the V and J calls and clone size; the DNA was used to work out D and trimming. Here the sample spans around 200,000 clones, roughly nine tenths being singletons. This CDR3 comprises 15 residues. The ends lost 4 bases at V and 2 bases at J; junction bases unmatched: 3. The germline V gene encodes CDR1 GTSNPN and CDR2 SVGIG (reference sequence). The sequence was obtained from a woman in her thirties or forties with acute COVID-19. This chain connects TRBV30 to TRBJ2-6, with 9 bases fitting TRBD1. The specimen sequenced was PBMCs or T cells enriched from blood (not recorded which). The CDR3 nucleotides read TGTGCCTGGAACAGGGGGCGGGCTGGGGCCAACGTCCTGACTTTC. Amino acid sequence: CAWNRGRAGANVLTF.